This T cell receptor (beta chain) was captured by sequencing in a study of patients and donors after allogeneic stem cell transplantation. This clonotype has a handful of counts. TCRdb processed the RT-PCR reads anew with MiXCR; each CDR3 protein has one entry. The sample records roughly 960,000 distinct CDR3 sequences, approximately 19% being singletons. The CDR3 is made up of 16 amino acids. The germline CDR1 and CDR2 sequences are LGHNA and YNFKEQ. With 1 base removed from V and 2 bases from J, the gap between germline ends came to 14 bases. The TCR sequence derives from a human donor who was either an allogeneic HSCT recipient or a stem cell or donor lymphocyte infusion donor (not recorded which). It is not recorded whose cells these are; they may come from a transplant donor. Sequences were obtained from blood, either unsorted or a sorted T cell fraction (not recorded which). The chain couples TRBV4-2 to TRBJ1-2, with no clear D. CDR3 sequence reads: CASSQGVSGLNYGYTF. The CDR3 DNA follows: TGTGCCAGCAGCCAAGGGGTTTCAGGACTAAACTATGGCTACACCTTC.